The 11 T cell receptor beta chains below all came from one sample that was sequenced in a study of blood T cell repertoires in COVID-19. TCRdb's copy holds only in-frame clones and misses some; the assay was immunoSEQ multiplex PCR. The sample has tens of thousands of clones, more than 75% seen once; the top ten hold approximately 1.6%. The specimen was peripheral blood. Receptors were obtained from a human donor in a cohort sampled during active COVID-19.

The rearrangement links TRBV19 to TRBJ2-2; 11 positions agree with TRBD2. From germline, CDR1 is LNHDA and CDR2 SQIVND (reference sequence). The V segment lost 4 bases and the J segment 6 bases; nucleotides outside the gene matches: 16. This CDR3 is built from 19 residues. This CDR3 reads CASSNPTSGKSSLSGELFF. Here the CDR3 DNA reads TGTGCCAGTAGTAACCCGACTAGCGGGAAATCGTCACTTTCCGGGGAGCTGTTTTTT.

The genes are TRBV11-1 and TRBJ2-2; D unresolved. The CDR3 extends over 14 amino acids. With 2 bases removed from V and 5 bases from J, the gap between germline ends came to 9 bases. Germline loops: CDR1 SGHAT, CDR2 FQDESV (reference sequence). The CDR3 protein is CASSLLTRTGELFF. Written as DNA, the CDR3 is TGTGCCAGCAGCTTACTGACCAGGACCGGGGAGCTGTTTTTT.

The chain uses TRBV10-1 and TRBJ1-6, with TRBD1 identical over 7 bases. CDR3 length: 15 residues. The V and J ends lost 4 bases and 7 bases, in that order; junction bases with no gene match: 7. Per the germline V gene, CDR1 is WNHNN and CDR2 is SYGVQD (reference sequence). The CDR3 loop is CASSGTTGWNSPLHF. In DNA form, the CDR3 reads TGCGCCAGCAGTGGGACGACAGGGTGGAATTCACCCCTCCACTTT.

The CDR3 bases are TGTGCCAGTAGTTCCAGGGGGCGCCCCGGGGAGCTGTTTTTT. Translated: CASSSRGRPGELFF. V gene TRBV19 combines with J gene TRBJ2-2; 8 bases match TRBD1. The germline V gene encodes CDR1 LNHDA and CDR2 SQIVND (reference sequence). The junction had 5 bases not matched to a gene; V was cut back by 5 bases and J by 6 bases. The CDR3 sequence is 14 residues long.

V gene TRBV7-2 combines with J gene TRBJ1-4; D is unresolved. Trimming shortened V by 1 base and J by 8 bases, and 20 bases separated the two germline ends. The CDR3 spans 17 residues. Germline V gene sequence: CDR1 SGHTA, CDR2 FQGNSA. This CDR3 reads CASSLGRVERIREKLFF. In nucleotides, the CDR3 is TGTGCCAGCAGCTTAGGGCGGGTAGAGCGGATACGGGAAAAACTGTTTTTT.

The rearrangement uses TRBV11-2 and TRBJ2-7; no firm D call. CDR1 and CDR2 from the germline V gene are SGHAT and FQNNGV. Between the trimmed V and J ends, which lost 1 base and 1 base, there was a span of 20 bases. This CDR3 has 18 amino acids. In nucleotides, the CDR3 is TGTGCCAGCAGCTTAGTCCCCCTTATTCCCCCTAGTTCCTACGAGCAGTACTTC. The encoded protein is CASSLVPLIPPSSYEQYF.

This chain connects TRBV5-4 to TRBJ2-5; 9 bases are shared with TRBD2. Germline-derived CDR1 and CDR2 are SGHNT and YYREEE (reference sequence). The CDR3 loop spans 16 amino acids. With V trimmed by 2 bases and J by 3 bases, 8 bases remained unmatched. The CDR3 reads CASSFLSTSGKETQYF. The CDR3 bases are TGTGCCAGCAGCTTCCTTTCGACTAGCGGTAAAGAGACCCAGTACTTC.

The V and J genes are TRBV11-3 and TRBJ2-5; 7 positions agree with TRBD2. Germline CDR1 SGHNT, CDR2 YENEEA. The V and J ends lost 4 bases and 1 base, in that order; junction bases with no gene match: 9. This CDR3 is built from 16 residues. CDR3 coding DNA: TGTGCCAGCAGCTCGTCTAGCGGTATAAGCCAAGAGACCCAGTACTTC. Its translation is CASSSSSGISQETQYF.

The genes are TRBV6-2 or TRBV6-3 and TRBJ2-7; D may be TRBD2 (6 bases). This CDR3 is built from 15 residues. Trimming stripped 5 bases from V and 3 bases from J, with 17 bases between. The germline V gene encodes CDR1 MNHEY and CDR2 SVGEGT. The CDR3 DNA is TGTGCCAGCAGTGGAAAAATCCCGGGACTCTACGAGCAGTACTTC. Its protein is CASSGKIPGLYEQYF.

The J gene is TRBJ2-3, the V gene TRBV10-3, with 9 bases aligning to TRBD2. V was clipped by 6 bases and J by 2 bases; unmatched bases: 3. The CDR3 totals 14 residues. Germline V lookup: CDR1 ENHRY, CDR2 SYGVKD. The CDR3 coding sequence is TGTGCCATCAGATCTAGCGGGAACACAGATACGCAGTATTTT. The encoded protein is CAIRSSGNTDTQYF.

The rearrangement uses TRBV7-9 and TRBJ1-6, with 7 positions matching TRBD1. This CDR3 is built from 18 residues. From germline, CDR1 is SEHNR and CDR2 FQNEAQ (reference sequence). With 4 bases clipped from V and 10 bases from J, the junction kept 19 bases outside the gene matches. The CDR3: CASSSRLGDRLSGSPLHF. CDR3 nucleotide sequence: TGTGCCAGCAGCTCGAGACTAGGGGACAGACTCTCGGGATCACCCCTCCACTTT.